This entry describes one T cell receptor beta chain. Using RNA transcripts, the TCR beta CDR3 regions were amplified. The authors performed first-round RT-PCR with HTBI primers and then a second-round multiplex PCR. Each CDR3 protein gets one entry after TCRdb re-called the multiplex PCR reads with MiXCR. The table records roughly 170,000 distinct CDR3 sequences, around 39% of them present only once. This sample is drawn from a study of Graves' ophthalmopathy and Graves' hyperthyroidism. Germline V gene data show CDR1 as DFQATT and CDR2 as SNEGSKA (reference sequence). The CDR3 contains 13 residues. V dropped 3 bases and J dropped 4 bases, with 13 bases sitting between them.

Material for sequencing was peripheral blood. This clonotype originated in a man younger than 45 with Graves' ophthalmopathy. The V and J genes are TRBV20-1 and TRBJ2-7, with D perhaps matching TRBD2 (6 bases). The CDR3 loop is CSARGEVGYEQYF. The CDR3 bases are TGCAGTGCTAGGGGGGAGGTCGGATACGAGCAGTACTTC.